What follows is one T cell receptor beta chain and its context. Its matching antigen is unknown. This record belongs to a study of CD8+ T cells in alopecia areata. The overall study: The duration of tofacitinib was 6 to 18 months, with 6 months off drug afterward. Whole-study results and caveats: There were many expanded lesional clones persisting in scalp and blood during tofacitinib.

The V and J ends lost 3 bases and 2 bases respectively, with 6 bases between them. The CDR3 runs to 13 residues. Germline CDR1 SGHNT, CDR2 YYREEE (reference sequence). The treatment: oral pan-JAK inhibitor, 5-10 mg twice daily. Extraction and reverse transcription of RNA yielded cDNA as the sequencing template. Only in-frame clones appear in the TCRdb table, and some are missing; sequencing was by immunoSEQ multiplex PCR. The data show approximately 100,000 clones, roughly 60% seen once. The source is a human donor with alopecia areata. This chain uses TRBV5-4 with TRBJ1-5; the D is unclear. The sequences come from CD8+ T cells sorted from blood, collected between weeks 55 and 70, from a patient treated with tofacitinib. This CDR3 is CASSYAGNQPQHF. CDR3 coding DNA: TGTGCCAGCAGCTACGCGGGCAATCAGCCCCAGCATTTT.